Presented here are 9 T cell receptor beta chains from one specimen sequenced in a study of graft-versus-host responses after intestinal transplantation. TCRdb's copy holds only in-frame clones and misses some; the assay was immunoSEQ multiplex PCR. The sample consists of 74,000 or so clones, about 90% of them appearing once. The sequences come from PBMCs, collected 98 days after intestinal transplantation. Receptors were obtained from a human patient who received an intestinal transplant, so some T cells may come from the graft donor.

The rearrangement joins TRBV29-1 to TRBJ2-5, with 10 bases fitting TRBD1. The junction had 4 bases not matched to a gene; V was cut back by 5 bases and J by 4 bases. Germline CDR1 SQVTM, CDR2 ANQGSEA. The CDR3 contains 13 residues. The CDR3 reads CSVLDRGGETQYF. The DNA of the CDR3 is TGCAGCGTTCTGGACAGGGGGGGAGAGACCCAGTACTTC. Full variable domain (outside the CDR3, taken from reference TRBV29-1 and TRBJ2-5): SAVISQKPSRDICQRGTSLTIQCQVDSQVTMMFWYRQQPGQSLTLIATANQGSEATYESGFVIDKFPISRPNLTFSTLTVSNMSPEDSSIYLCSVLDRGGETQYFGPGTRLLVL.

V usage is TRBV19 and J usage is TRBJ2-1, with 12 bases fitting TRBD2. The CDR3 is made up of 12 amino acids. V gave up 8 bases and J gave up 10 bases; unmatched junction bases: 3. Looked up from germline, CDR1 is LNHDA and CDR2 is SQIVND (reference sequence). CDR3 in DNA: TGTGCCAGTGGCCTAGCGGGGGGGGAGCAGTTCTTC. Protein product: CASGLAGGEQFF.

V gene TRBV28 combines with J gene TRBJ2-7; 10 nucleotides line up with TRBD2. This CDR3 contains 14 residues. From germline, CDR1 is MDHEN and CDR2 SYDVKM. Germline trimming cut 10 bases from V and 5 bases from J; bases unmatched to any gene: 11. The CDR3 loop reads CANGGLAGAHEQYF. DNA for the CDR3: TGTGCCAACGGGGGGCTAGCGGGAGCCCACGAGCAGTACTTC.

DNA of the CDR3: TGTGCCAGCAGCACGACAGGTTTACGTGACGAGCAGTACTTC. Its protein product is CASSTTGLRDEQYF. J is TRBJ2-7 and V is TRBV7-3, with D maybe TRBD1 (6 bases). Trimming cost V 5 bases and J 5 bases, with 16 bases left between them. CDR3 length: 14 amino acids. Germline values: CDR1 SGHTA, CDR2 FQGTGA.

This clone was observed a single time. The V gene is TRBV6-6, the J gene TRBJ2-5; 9 bases match TRBD2. The trim removed 8 bases at V and 5 bases at J, leaving 6 bases unmatched. The germline V gene has CDR1 MNHNY and CDR2 SVGAGI (reference sequence). The CDR3 runs to 13 residues. The CDR3 sequence: CASGGGARETQYF. The CDR3 DNA reads TGTGCCAGCGGCGGGGGGGCCCGGGAGACCCAGTACTTC.

J is TRBJ2-7 and V is TRBV14; D remains unclear. The CDR3 covers 13 residues. The V and J ends lost 4 bases and 3 bases respectively, with 10 bases between them. Germline V gives CDR1 SGHDN, CDR2 FVKESK. CDR3 DNA sequence: TGTGCCAGCAGCCCCACTTGGGACTACGAGCAGTACTTC. Amino acids: CASSPTWDYEQYF. The full variable domain, with the rest looked up from reference TRBV14 and TRBJ2-7, is EAGVTQFPSHSVIEKGQTVTLRCDPISGHDNLYWYRRVMGKEIKFLLHFVKESKQDESGMPNNRFLAERTGGTYSTLKVQPAELEDSGVYFCASSPTWDYEQYFGPGTRLTVT.

The rearrangement joins TRBV2 to TRBJ2-7; D remains ambiguous. The germline gives CDR1 SNHLY, CDR2 FYNNEI. The CDR3 is made up of 13 amino acids. The V end was cut by 3 bases, the J end by 6 bases, with 12 bases between. The CDR3 region has the DNA TGTGCCAGCAGTGATCGCAGGATGGGCGAGCAGTACTTC. It yields the protein CASSDRRMGEQYF.

The CDR3 reads CASSYAGGDTDTQYF. The DNA for the CDR3 is TGTGCCAGCAGTTACGCGGGTGGAGACACAGATACGCAGTATTTT. V and J are TRBV6-5 and TRBJ2-3, with D tentatively TRBD2 (5 bases). CDR3 length: 15 amino acids. Trimming removed 2 bases from V and 2 bases from J, with 11 bases in between. Germline loops: CDR1 MNHEY, CDR2 SVGAGI.

As for this clone: A read error may produce the germline difference seen at one junction end. CDR3 amino acids: CASRLGRVNEQFF. CDR3 nucleotide sequence: TGTGCCAGCAGATTAGGTCGCGTCAATGAGCAGTTCTTC. This chain uses TRBV7-9 with TRBJ2-1; D not certain. CDR3 length: 13 residues. Germline V gene data show CDR1 as SEHNR and CDR2 as FQNEAQ (reference sequence). Full variable domain (missing parts from reference TRBV7-9 and TRBJ2-1): DTGVSQNPRHKITKRGQNVTFRCDPISEHNRLYWYRQTLGQGPEFLTYFQNEAQLEKSRLLSDRFSAERPKGSFSTLEIQRTEQGDSAMYLCASRLGRVNEQFFGPGTRLTVL.